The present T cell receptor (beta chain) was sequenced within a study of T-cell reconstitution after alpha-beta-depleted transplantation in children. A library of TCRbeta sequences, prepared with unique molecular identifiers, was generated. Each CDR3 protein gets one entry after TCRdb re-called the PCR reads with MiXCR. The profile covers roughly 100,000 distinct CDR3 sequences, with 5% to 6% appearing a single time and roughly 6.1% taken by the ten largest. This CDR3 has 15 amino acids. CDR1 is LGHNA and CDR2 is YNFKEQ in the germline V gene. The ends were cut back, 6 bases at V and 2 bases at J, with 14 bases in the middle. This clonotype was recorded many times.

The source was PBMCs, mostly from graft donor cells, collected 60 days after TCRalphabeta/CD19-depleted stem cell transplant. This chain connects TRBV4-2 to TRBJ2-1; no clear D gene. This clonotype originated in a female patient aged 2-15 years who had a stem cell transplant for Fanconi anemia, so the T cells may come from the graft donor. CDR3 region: CASRYFVGPYNEQFF. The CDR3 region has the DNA TGTGCCAGCAGATACTTTGTGGGCCCCTACAATGAGCAGTTCTTC.